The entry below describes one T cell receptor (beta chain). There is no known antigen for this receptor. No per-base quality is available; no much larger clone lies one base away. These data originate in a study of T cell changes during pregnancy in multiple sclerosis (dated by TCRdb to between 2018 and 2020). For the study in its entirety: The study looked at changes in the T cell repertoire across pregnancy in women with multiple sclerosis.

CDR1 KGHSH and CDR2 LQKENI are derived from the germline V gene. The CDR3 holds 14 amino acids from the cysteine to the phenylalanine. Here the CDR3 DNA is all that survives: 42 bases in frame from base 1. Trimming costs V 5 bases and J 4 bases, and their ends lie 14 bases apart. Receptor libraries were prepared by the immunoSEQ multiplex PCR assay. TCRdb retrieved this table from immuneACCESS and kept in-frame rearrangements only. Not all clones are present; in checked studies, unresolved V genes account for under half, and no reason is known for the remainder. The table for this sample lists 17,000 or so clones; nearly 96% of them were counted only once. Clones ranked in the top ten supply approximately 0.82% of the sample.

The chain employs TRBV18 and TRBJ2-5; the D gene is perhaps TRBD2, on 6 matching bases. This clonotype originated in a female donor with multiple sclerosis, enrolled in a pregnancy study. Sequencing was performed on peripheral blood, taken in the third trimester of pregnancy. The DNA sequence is TGTGCCAGCTCAGCGCCTCTGGGGGGAGAGACCCAGTACTTC. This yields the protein CASSAPLGGETQYF.